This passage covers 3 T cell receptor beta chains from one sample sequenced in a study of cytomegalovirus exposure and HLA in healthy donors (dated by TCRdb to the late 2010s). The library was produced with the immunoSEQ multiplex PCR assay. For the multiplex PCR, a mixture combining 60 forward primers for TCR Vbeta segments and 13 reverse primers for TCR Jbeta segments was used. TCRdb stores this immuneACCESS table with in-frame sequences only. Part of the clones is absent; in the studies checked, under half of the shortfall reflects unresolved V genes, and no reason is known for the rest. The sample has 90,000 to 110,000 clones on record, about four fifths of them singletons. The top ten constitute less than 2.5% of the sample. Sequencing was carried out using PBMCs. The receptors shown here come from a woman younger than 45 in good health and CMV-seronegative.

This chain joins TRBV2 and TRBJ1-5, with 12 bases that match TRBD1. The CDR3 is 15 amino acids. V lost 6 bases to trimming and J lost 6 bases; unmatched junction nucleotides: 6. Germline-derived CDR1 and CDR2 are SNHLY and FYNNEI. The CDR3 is CASRVGTGGIQPQHF. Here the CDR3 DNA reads TGTGCCAGCAGGGTGGGGACAGGGGGCATTCAGCCCCAGCATTTT.

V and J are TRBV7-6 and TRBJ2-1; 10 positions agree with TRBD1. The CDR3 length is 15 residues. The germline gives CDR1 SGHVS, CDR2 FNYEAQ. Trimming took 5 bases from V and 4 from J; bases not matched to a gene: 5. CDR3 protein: CASSRRTGGYNEQFF. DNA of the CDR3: TGTGCCAGCAGCCGCCGGACAGGGGGGTACAATGAGCAGTTCTTC.

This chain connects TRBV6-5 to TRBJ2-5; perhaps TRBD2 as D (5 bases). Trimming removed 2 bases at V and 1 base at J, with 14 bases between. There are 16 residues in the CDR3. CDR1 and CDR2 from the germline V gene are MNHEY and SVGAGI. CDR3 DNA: TGTGCCAGCAGTTACGAGGGCAGGACCTCCCAAGAGACCCAGTACTTC. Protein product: CASSYEGRTSQETQYF.